This passage covers 24 T cell receptor beta chains from one sample sequenced in a study of blood T cell repertoires in COVID-19. Sequenced by immunoSEQ multiplex PCR; TCRdb stores in-frame clones only, minus some. The repertoire holds roughly 230,000 clones, with approximately 88% as singletons. The sequenced material came from peripheral blood. The receptors were sampled from a man aged 40-49 years with acute or convalescent COVID-19.

The chain is built from TRBV15 and TRBJ1-1; 7 bases map to TRBD1. The CDR3 extends over 13 amino acids. J was trimmed by 9 bases and V by 2 bases; bases with no gene match: 6. Germline lookup yields CDR1 LNHNV and CDR2 YYDKDF (reference sequence). The CDR3 is CATSRNRDSQAFF. The CDR3 DNA sequence: TGTGCCACCAGCAGAAACCGGGACAGCCAAGCTTTCTTT.

The chain has TRBV15 and TRBJ1-6; 11 bases align to TRBD1. Germline loops: CDR1 LNHNV, CDR2 YYDKDF (reference sequence). This CDR3 is built from 16 residues. The ends lost 2 bases at V and 8 bases at J; junction bases unmatched: 5. CDR3 residues: CATSRSLGQGDSPLHF. CDR3 in DNA: TGTGCCACCAGCAGATCGCTGGGACAGGGGGATTCACCCCTCCACTTT.

At least ten counts were recorded for this clone. The rearrangement uses TRBV6-5 and TRBJ1-5, with D unclear. Per germline, CDR1 MNHEY and CDR2 SVGAGI. The CDR3 spans 15 residues. The ends were cut back, 6 bases at V and 6 bases at J, with 18 bases in the middle. The CDR3 region is CASSPSERRGQPQHF. CDR3 DNA: TGTGCCAGCAGCCCATCCGAGCGCCGAGGTCAGCCCCAGCATTTT.

This clone showed up just once. The chain recombines TRBV4-1 with TRBJ1-1; 8 bases are a match to TRBD1. V gave up 5 bases and J gave up 0 bases; unmatched junction bases: 8. Germline lookup yields CDR1 MGHRA and CDR2 YSYEKL. This CDR3 is 16 amino acids long. The CDR3 reads CASSYPGQALNTEAFF. The CDR3 nucleotides read TGCGCCAGCAGCTATCCGGGACAGGCCTTGAACACTGAAGCTTTCTTT.

This chain uses TRBV18 with TRBJ1-3, with D possibly TRBD1 on 6 matching bases. In germline, CDR1 is KGHSH, CDR2 LQKENI. V was pared by 4 bases and J by 2 bases, with 18 bases between. The CDR3 has 17 residues. CDR3 amino acids: CASSQREGDTTGNTIYF. CDR3 DNA sequence: TGTGCCAGCTCACAGAGGGAAGGGGACACGACTGGAAACACCATATATTTT.

The V call is TRBV6-5, the J call TRBJ1-1; 9 bases map to TRBD1. The trim removed 6 bases at V and 4 bases at J, leaving 6 bases unmatched. The CDR3 loop spans 14 amino acids. Germline CDR1 and CDR2: MNHEY and SVGAGI. CDR3 DNA: TGTGCCAGCAGGTACCTGACAGGGGGCACTGAAGCTTTCTTT. It encodes CASRYLTGGTEAFF.

This chain links TRBV14 with TRBJ2-2, with D possibly being TRBD2 (6 bases). Trimming shortened V by 1 base and J by 7 bases, and 16 bases separated the two germline ends. The CDR3 covers 16 residues. Germline loops: CDR1 SGHDN, CDR2 FVKESK. The CDR3, as DNA: TGTGCCAGCAGCCAAGCAGGTCGGGAGTCGATCGGGGAGCTGTTTTTT. Translation gives CASSQAGRESIGELFF.

This clone came up a few times. V and J are TRBV9 and TRBJ1-5; weak D call: TRBD1 (5 bases). Trimming left V 3 bases short and J 0 bases short, with 10 bases between. CDR3 length: 15 residues. Germline-derived CDR1 and CDR2 are SGDLS and YYNGEE. The CDR3 coding sequence is TGTGCCAGCAGCGCAGGGATTACTAGCAATCAGCCCCAGCATTTT. Its protein product is CASSAGITSNQPQHF.

In nucleotides, the CDR3 is TGTGCCAGCAGTGTACTGACAGCGAACACTGAAGCTTTCTTT. It yields the protein CASSVLTANTEAFF. The rearrangement links TRBV6-1 to TRBJ1-1; TRBD1 might be the D (5 bases). Germline V gene sequence: CDR1 MNHNS, CDR2 SASEGT. The CDR3 has 14 residues. V was shortened by 4 bases and J by 1 base, with 10 bases between the two germline ends.

This sequence joins TRBV19 and TRBJ1-2; D is uncertain. Germline values: CDR1 LNHDA, CDR2 SQIVND (reference sequence). The ends were cut back, 4 bases at V and 2 bases at J, with 8 bases in the middle. This CDR3 is 13 amino acids long. CDR3 DNA sequence: TGTGCCAGTAGTACGGAACAGAACTATGGCTACACCTTC. Amino acid sequence: CASSTEQNYGYTF. The whole variable domain, filled in from reference TRBV19 and TRBJ1-2, reads DGGITQSPKYLFRKEGQNVTLSCEQNLNHDAMYWYRQDPGQGLRLIYYSQIVNDFQKGDIAEGYSVSREKKESFPLTVTSAQKNPTAFYLCASSTEQNYGYTFGSGTRLTVV.

The V call is TRBV2, the J call TRBJ1-4; D is undetermined. Germline V gene sequence: CDR1 SNHLY, CDR2 FYNNEI. V gave up 3 bases and J gave up 0 bases, with 11 bases separating them. The CDR3 is 16 residues long. The CDR3 region is CASSDERVATNEKLFF. CDR3 sequence (DNA): TGTGCCAGCAGTGACGAGAGGGTGGCAACTAATGAAAAACTGTTTTTT.

The chain carries TRBV5-6 and TRBJ1-2; 8 bases match TRBD1. Germline trimming cut 1 base from V and 4 bases from J; bases unmatched to any gene: 9. Germline V gives CDR1 SGHDT, CDR2 YYEEEE. This CDR3 is built from 16 residues. The DNA of the CDR3 is TGTGCCAGCAGCTTGCCCTCAGGGGGCGAGGGCTATGGCTACACCTTC. Encoded protein: CASSLPSGGEGYGYTF.

V and J are TRBV7-2 and TRBJ2-7; D is perhaps TRBD1 (7 bases). The length of the CDR3 is 16 residues. The germline gives CDR1 SGHTA, CDR2 FQGNSA. The V gene lost 5 bases and the J gene lost 0 bases, with 17 bases spanning the gap. CDR3 region: CASSPRGGDSSYEQYF. As DNA, the CDR3 is TGTGCCAGCAGCCCTAGGGGCGGGGACAGCTCCTACGAGCAGTACTTC.

The chain recombines TRBV19 with TRBJ1-5; 11 nucleotides line up with TRBD1. Germline CDR1 LNHDA, CDR2 SQIVND (reference sequence). The junction had 5 bases not matched to a gene; V was cut back by 5 bases and J by 5 bases. The CDR3 covers 15 residues. CDR3 nucleotides: TGTGCCAGTAGTTCGCGGACAGGGGGCTATCAGCCCCAGCATTTT. Translated, it gives CASSSRTGGYQPQHF. Filled out from reference TRBV19 and TRBJ1-5, the complete variable domain reads DGGITQSPKYLFRKEGQNVTLSCEQNLNHDAMYWYRQDPGQGLRLIYYSQIVNDFQKGDIAEGYSVSREKKESFPLTVTSAQKNPTAFYLCASSSRTGGYQPQHFGDGTRLSIL.

V and J are TRBV27 and TRBJ1-1; TRBD1 is a possible D gene (6 bases). The CDR3 spans 14 residues. The V end was cut by 0 bases, the J end by 1 base, with 6 bases between. The V gene's germline CDR1 is MNHEY and CDR2 SMNVEV (reference sequence). The CDR3 DNA follows: TGTGCCAGCAGTTTATCGACAGGGAACACTGAAGCTTTCTTT. Amino acid sequence: CASSLSTGNTEAFF.

This clone appeared a few times. The chain recombines TRBV29-1 with TRBJ2-7; perhaps TRBD1 as D (6 bases). Trimming removed 6 bases from V and 5 bases from J, with 17 bases in between. There are 13 residues in the CDR3. Germline V CDR1 and CDR2: SQVTM, ANQGSEA. The CDR3 here is CSVRPTGRNEQYF. The DNA for the CDR3 is TGCAGCGTGCGACCGACAGGCAGAAACGAGCAGTACTTC.

The chain recombines TRBV19 with TRBJ1-4, with D hard to call. The CDR3 spans 12 residues. V was clipped by 4 bases and J by 6 bases, with 6 bases between them. In germline, CDR1 is LNHDA, CDR2 SQIVND (reference sequence). Here the CDR3 reads CASSTADEKLFF. CDR3 DNA: TGTGCCAGTAGTACCGCGGATGAAAAACTGTTTTTT.

The chain combines TRBV27 with TRBJ1-2; D is undetermined. The V gene lost 2 bases and the J gene lost 2 bases, with 6 bases spanning the gap. This CDR3 has 13 amino acids. CDR1 and CDR2 from the germline V gene are MNHEY and SMNVEV (reference sequence). The chain's CDR3 is CASSLRGNYGYTF. CDR3 DNA: TGTGCCAGCAGTTTACGGGGAAACTATGGCTACACCTTC.

V and J are TRBV19 and TRBJ1-5, with D unresolved. Deletions cut 3 bases from V and 3 bases from J, with 12 bases between. The CDR3 is 15 amino acids. Germline CDR1 LNHDA, CDR2 SQIVND (reference sequence). The CDR3 region is CASSIRQSINQPQHF. As DNA, the CDR3 is TGTGCCAGTAGTATCAGGCAGTCGATCAATCAGCCCCAGCATTTT.

The rearrangement joins TRBV5-1 to TRBJ1-1, with TRBD1 matching over 7 bases. The length of the CDR3 is 13 residues. Per the germline V gene, CDR1 is SGHRS and CDR2 is YFSETQ. V was pared by 0 bases and J by 5 bases, with 1 base of the junction left unmatched. CDR3 nucleotide sequence: TGCGCCAGCAGCTTGGAGGGACAGACTGAAGCTTTCTTT. Residues: CASSLEGQTEAFF.

V and J are TRBV7-9 and TRBJ2-5, with 7 bases lining up with TRBD2. The CDR3 has 13 amino acids. Germline-derived CDR1 and CDR2 are SEHNR and FQNEAQ (reference sequence). V trimming: 10 bases; J trimming: 2 bases; junction bases outside the gene matches: 7. CDR3 in amino acids: CATGTKAQETQYF. Here the CDR3 DNA reads TGTGCCACAGGGACTAAAGCTCAAGAGACCCAGTACTTC.

The V call is TRBV7-2, the J call TRBJ1-2, with unresolved D. CDR3 length equals 14 residues. Between the trimmed V and J ends, which lost 5 bases and 3 bases, there was a span of 13 bases. The germline V gene encodes CDR1 SGHTA and CDR2 FQGNSA. Written as DNA, the CDR3 is TGTGCCAGCAGCAGCGGGCTAATGGACTATGGCTACACCTTC. Encoded protein: CASSSGLMDYGYTF.

The chain has TRBV5-1 and TRBJ2-2; TRBD1 matches 8 bases. The length of the CDR3 is 15 residues. After removal of 4 bases from V and 2 bases from J, the junction contained 4 bases not matched to a gene. The germline V gene encodes CDR1 SGHRS and CDR2 YFSETQ. CDR3 bases: TGCGCCAGCAGCCCAGGGACAGGTAACACCGGGGAGCTGTTTTTT. It codes for CASSPGTGNTGELFF.

This clone occurred once. J is TRBJ1-1 and V is TRBV12-5, with D maybe TRBD1 (5 bases). V lost 5 bases, J lost 7 bases, and 8 bases lay in between. There are 11 residues in the CDR3. The germline CDR1 and CDR2 sequences are LGHNT and FRNRAP. This CDR3 is CASGLTVEAFF. In nucleotides, the CDR3 is TGTGCTAGTGGTCTGACAGTTGAAGCTTTCTTT.